Each of the 27 T cell receptor beta chains below was sequenced from the same sample in a study of technical replicates of blood from a few donors. TCRdb's table, derived via immunoSEQ multiplex PCR, lists solely in-frame clones and lacks some. The sample includes tens of thousands of clones, roughly 92% of them seen just once. The material sequenced was T cells isolated from PBMCs. These receptors all stem from a human donor in good health.

The rearrangement links TRBV7-3 to TRBJ1-1; 7 bases are shared with TRBD1. With 5 bases clipped from V and 0 bases from J, the junction kept 3 bases outside the gene matches. From germline, CDR1 is SGHTA and CDR2 FQGTGA. The CDR3 spans 14 residues. In nucleotides, the CDR3 is TGTGCCAGCAGCCCCGGGACAGTGAACACTGAAGCTTTCTTT. Translation: CASSPGTVNTEAFF.

The chain recombines TRBV30 with TRBJ2-7, with D possibly TRBD1 on 5 matching bases. The ends were cut back, 0 bases at V and 2 bases at J, with 14 bases in the middle. Germline V gene lookup returns CDR1 GTSNPN and CDR2 SVGIG (reference sequence). This CDR3 has 15 residues. The CDR3 reads CAWSVGHGFAYEQYF. CDR3 in DNA: TGTGCCTGGAGTGTTGGACACGGTTTCGCCTACGAGCAGTACTTC. Full variable domain (rest looked up from reference TRBV30 and TRBJ2-7): SQTIHQWPATLVQPVGSPLSLECTVEGTSNPNLYWYRQAAGRGLQLLFYSVGIGQISSEVPQNLSASRPQDRQFILSSKKLLLSDSGFYLCAWSVGHGFAYEQYFGPGTRLTVT.

The rearrangement uses TRBV4-2 and TRBJ2-7; 8 nucleotides line up with TRBD2. The trim removed 3 bases at V and 3 bases at J, leaving 7 bases unmatched. This CDR3 region has 15 residues. Germline assignment: CDR1 LGHNA and CDR2 YNFKEQ. The CDR3: CASSQGSGVLYEQYF. The CDR3 coding sequence is TGTGCCAGCAGCCAGGGTAGCGGGGTCCTCTACGAGCAGTACTTC.

The rearrangement joins TRBV5-1 to TRBJ1-2; TRBD1 matches 9 bases. The CDR3 has 15 residues. The V gene end was trimmed by 0 bases and the J gene end by 2 bases; junction bases not matched to a gene: 2. Germline loops: CDR1 SGHRS, CDR2 YFSETQ. The CDR3 DNA is TGCGCCAGCAGCTTGGGACAGGGGGTAAACTATGGCTACACCTTC. Amino acid sequence: CASSLGQGVNYGYTF.

V and J are TRBV10-3 and TRBJ2-7, with TRBD2 matching 11 bases. This CDR3 region has 16 residues. V dropped 5 bases and J dropped 1; count of bases not matched to a gene: 7. Germline V lookup: CDR1 ENHRY, CDR2 SYGVKD. The chain's CDR3 is CAISWVIAGGSYEQYF. The CDR3, as DNA: TGTGCCATCAGTTGGGTTATAGCGGGAGGGTCCTACGAGCAGTACTTC.

The genes are TRBV6-4 and TRBJ1-1; tentative D call: TRBD1 (6 bases). V lost 4 bases and J 6 bases, leaving 12 bases between the germline ends. Germline V lookup: CDR1 MRHNA, CDR2 SNTAGT. The CDR3 has 13 residues. The CDR3, as DNA: TGTGCCAGCAGTGCAGGGGTTTACTCTGAAGCTTTCTTT. Its translation is CASSAGVYSEAFF.

The V call is TRBV27, the J call TRBJ2-7; TRBD1 matches 10 bases. V dropped 9 bases and J dropped 5; count of bases not matched to a gene: 7. Per the germline V gene, CDR1 is MNHEY and CDR2 is SMNVEV (reference sequence). The CDR3 has 13 residues. CDR3 coding DNA: TGTGCCAGTTCAATCGGGACAGGGGACGAGCAGTACTTC. Translating it yields CASSIGTGDEQYF.

This chain connects TRBV9 to TRBJ1-3, with no clear D. The V gene's germline CDR1 is SGDLS and CDR2 YYNGEE. V was trimmed by 0 bases and J by 8 bases, leaving 6 bases between them. The length of the CDR3 is 12 residues. The CDR3 sequence is CASSVAADTIYF. CDR3 DNA: TGTGCCAGCAGCGTAGCGGCGGACACCATATATTTT.

This clone was picked up one time. The chain combines TRBV11-2 with TRBJ2-2, with 8 bases that match TRBD1. CDR1 is SGHAT, CDR2 FQNNGV, per germline. CDR3 size: 16 residues. With 5 bases clipped from V and 0 bases from J, the junction kept 5 bases outside the gene matches. The CDR3 DNA reads TGTGCCAGCAGCCACAGGGGGAATTCGAACACCGGGGAGCTGTTTTTT. Protein: CASSHRGNSNTGELFF.

V gene TRBV6-6 combines with J gene TRBJ2-3; tentatively, D is TRBD1 (7 bases). In germline, CDR1 is MNHNY, CDR2 SVGAGI (reference sequence). This CDR3 is built from 15 residues. Trimming stripped 6 bases from V and 5 bases from J, with 18 bases between. The CDR3 loop reads CASSYPQGREDTQYF. Here the CDR3 DNA reads TGTGCCAGCAGCTATCCACAGGGGCGGGAAGATACGCAGTATTTT.

J is TRBJ1-2 and V is TRBV29-1, with D unclear. CDR1 and CDR2 (germline): SQVTM, ANQGSEA. Trimming removed 6 bases at V and 4 bases at J, with 12 bases between. The CDR3 sequence is 12 residues long. The CDR3 nucleotides are TGCAGCGTCCCGACCGGGTTCTATGGCTACACCTTC. Translated, it gives CSVPTGFYGYTF. The variable domain in full, with the rest retrieved from reference TRBV29-1 and TRBJ1-2, is SAVISQKPSRDICQRGTSLTIQCQVDSQVTMMFWYRQQPGQSLTLIATANQGSEATYESGFVIDKFPISRPNLTFSTLTVSNMSPEDSSIYLCSVPTGFYGYTFGSGTRLTVV.

The gene calls are TRBV5-4 and TRBJ1-2, with TRBD1 identical over 9 bases. The CDR3 covers 13 residues. Germline assignment: CDR1 SGHNT and CDR2 YYREEE (reference sequence). Trimming removed 2 bases from V and 8 bases from J; junction bases left unmatched: 4. In DNA, the CDR3 is TGTGCCAGCAGCTTTACAGGGGGCCAGGGCTACACCTTC. This sequence encodes CASSFTGGQGYTF.

This chain joins TRBV7-9 and TRBJ2-7; tentatively, D is TRBD2 (5 bases). This CDR3 contains 17 residues. Germline V CDR1 and CDR2: SEHNR, FQNEAQ (reference sequence). V was shortened by 6 bases and J by 3 bases, with 24 bases between the two germline ends. Written as DNA, the CDR3 is TGTGCCAGCAGTTACAGTGGGGAGCTGTCCATGAACTACGAGCAGTACTTC. Translated, it gives CASSYSGELSMNYEQYF.

The chain uses TRBV2 and TRBJ2-5; D unresolved. The germline CDR1 and CDR2 sequences are SNHLY and FYNNEI. The V and J ends lost 3 bases and 2 bases respectively, with 4 bases between them. The CDR3 runs to 12 residues. Written as DNA, the CDR3 is TGTGCCAGCAGTGACACTCAAGAGACCCAGTACTTC. As protein: CASSDTQETQYF.

This clone was recorded once. The chain uses TRBV5-6 and TRBJ2-7, with D possibly TRBD1 on 6 matching bases. CDR3 size: 13 residues. The V gene's germline CDR1 is SGHDT and CDR2 YYEEEE. The V end lost 5 bases, the J end lost 4 bases, and 13 bases lay between the germline ends. CDR3 amino acids: CASRTTTGYEQYF. CDR3 DNA: TGTGCCAGCAGGACCACTACAGGGTACGAGCAGTACTTC.

V usage is TRBV5-5 and J usage is TRBJ2-1, with 14 nucleotides matching TRBD2. The germline V gene encodes CDR1 SGHKS and CDR2 YYEKEE (reference sequence). The CDR3 length is 18 residues. Germline trimming cut 0 bases from V and 9 bases from J; bases unmatched to any gene: 11. For the CDR3, the DNA is TGTGCCAGCAGCTTGGCCGACCTGGGACTAGCGGGAGCTGGTGAGCAGTTCTTC. Amino acids: CASSLADLGLAGAGEQFF.

The chain is built from TRBV19 and TRBJ1-4, with 8 bases that match TRBD1. The V gene's germline CDR1 is LNHDA and CDR2 SQIVND (reference sequence). The CDR3 runs 15 residues. V shed 3 bases and J 8 bases; nucleotides not matched to a gene: 8. The CDR3 DNA is TGTGCCAGTAGTATCACGACAGGGGTAGGGGAAAAACTGTTTTTT. Translated, it gives CASSITTGVGEKLFF.

The CDR3 here is CASNLAGVGADTQYF. The CDR3 nucleotides are TGTGCCAGCAATCTAGCGGGAGTTGGGGCAGATACGCAGTATTTT. The chain employs TRBV5-6 and TRBJ2-3; 10 nucleotides agree with TRBD2. The CDR3 sequence is 15 residues long. CDR1 SGHDT and CDR2 YYEEEE come from the germline V gene. Trimming cost V 6 bases and J 4 bases; bases outside gene matches: 8.

CDR3 region: CASSGKTSATSTGELFF. The CDR3 bases are TGTGCCAGCAGTGGCAAGACTAGCGCGACCTCAACCGGGGAGCTGTTTTTT. V is TRBV6-1 and J is TRBJ2-2, with 8 bases matching TRBD2. The CDR3 has 17 residues. The germline gives CDR1 MNHNS, CDR2 SASEGT. Germline trimming cut 4 bases from V and 5 bases from J; bases unmatched to any gene: 12.

The J gene is TRBJ2-7, the V gene TRBV2; D is perhaps TRBD2 (6 bases). This CDR3 is built from 18 residues. Germline V gene sequence: CDR1 SNHLY, CDR2 FYNNEI. Trimming removed 0 bases at V and 6 bases at J, with 24 bases between. CDR3 region: CASSEARASIGRQGEQYF. The CDR3 DNA follows: TGTGCCAGCAGTGAAGCGCGAGCGTCCATCGGGAGACAAGGCGAGCAGTACTTC.

This chain joins TRBV30 and TRBJ2-7; no reliable D call. The V end was cut by 4 bases, the J end by 1 base, with 11 bases between. CDR1 GTSNPN and CDR2 SVGIG come from the germline V gene (reference sequence). This CDR3 has 13 residues. This chain's CDR3 is CAWKVVTSYEQYF. CDR3 sequence (DNA): TGTGCCTGGAAAGTCGTGACTTCCTACGAGCAGTACTTC.

The chain's CDR3 is CASSVQGAPGEAFF. The CDR3 DNA reads TGTGCCAGCAGTGTACAGGGGGCTCCAGGTGAAGCTTTCTTT. The gene calls are TRBV11-1 and TRBJ1-1; 9 positions agree with TRBD1. In germline, CDR1 is SGHAT, CDR2 FQDESV (reference sequence). The V and J ends lost 6 bases and 7 bases, in that order; junction bases with no gene match: 9. The CDR3 has 14 amino acids.

The chain combines TRBV11-2 with TRBJ2-2; the D is unclear. Germline loops: CDR1 SGHAT, CDR2 FQNNGV. V lost 4 bases, J lost 11 bases, and 11 bases lay in between. The CDR3 runs 12 residues. CDR3 nucleotide sequence: TGTGCCAGCAGCTACCAGTCTGCCGAGCTGTTTTTT. Protein: CASSYQSAELFF.

This clone was found a few times. The CDR3 loop reads CASRSSHEQYF. The DNA for the CDR3 is TGTGCCAGCAGATCGAGTCACGAGCAGTACTTC. The V and J genes are TRBV7-3 and TRBJ2-7, with D unresolved. Trimming took off 6 bases at V and 5 bases at J, with 8 bases between the two ends. Germline V gives CDR1 SGHTA, CDR2 FQGTGA. The CDR3 loop spans 11 amino acids. Supplemented by reference TRBV7-3 and TRBJ2-7, the full variable domain reads GAGVSQTPSNKVTEKGKYVELRCDPISGHTALYWYRQSLGQGPEFLIYFQGTGAADDSGLPNDRFFAVRPEGSVSTLKIQRTERGDSAVYLCASRSSHEQYFGPGTRLTVT.

The CDR3 loop reads CASELYSNQPQHF. CDR3 in DNA: TGTGCCAGCGAGTTATATAGCAATCAGCCCCAGCATTTT. The chain carries TRBV19 and TRBJ1-5; D gene unclear. The CDR3 is made up of 13 amino acids. Trimming took 9 bases from V and 0 from J, leaving 9 bases between them. Germline CDR1 reads LNHDA; CDR2 reads SQIVND (reference sequence).

The chain couples TRBV27 to TRBJ2-1; TRBD2 aligns across 11 bases. Per germline, CDR1 MNHEY and CDR2 SMNVEV (reference sequence). The CDR3 consists of 19 residues. V shed 6 bases and J 0 bases; nucleotides not matched to a gene: 13. For the CDR3, the DNA is TGTGCCAGCAGCCATATAGTGGGACTAGCGGACAGCTCCTACAATGAGCAGTTCTTC. The encoded protein is CASSHIVGLADSSYNEQFF.

CDR3 in amino acids: CATSSEWSQETQYF. The CDR3 coding sequence is TGTGCCACCAGCAGCGAATGGAGTCAAGAGACCCAGTACTTC. V and J are TRBV15 and TRBJ2-5; D unclear. Germline assignment: CDR1 LNHNV and CDR2 YYDKDF (reference sequence). The V end lost 3 bases, the J end lost 2 bases, and 10 bases lay between the germline ends. The CDR3 is made up of 14 amino acids.